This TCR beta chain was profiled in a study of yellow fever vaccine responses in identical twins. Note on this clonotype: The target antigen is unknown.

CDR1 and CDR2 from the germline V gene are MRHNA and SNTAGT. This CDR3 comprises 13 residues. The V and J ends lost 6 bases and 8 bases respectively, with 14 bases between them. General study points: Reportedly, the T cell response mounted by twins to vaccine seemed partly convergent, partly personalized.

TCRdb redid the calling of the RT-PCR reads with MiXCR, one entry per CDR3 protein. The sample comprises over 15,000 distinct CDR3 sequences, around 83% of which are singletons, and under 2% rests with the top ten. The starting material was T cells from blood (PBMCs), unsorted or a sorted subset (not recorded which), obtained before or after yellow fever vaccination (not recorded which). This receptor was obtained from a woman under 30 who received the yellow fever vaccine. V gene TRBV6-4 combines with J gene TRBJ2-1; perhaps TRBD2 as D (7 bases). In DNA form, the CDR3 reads TGTGCCAGCAGCCGGGGGGCCGAGGATGAGCAGTTCTTC. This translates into CASSRGAEDEQFF.